What follows describes a single T cell receptor beta chain. Its antigen is undetermined. Data came from immunoSEQ multiplex PCR; TCRdb stores just in-frame clones and leaves some out. This sample has more than 150,000 clones, with 90% to 95% found just once. These data are taken from a study of shared clonotypes between healthy human individuals. Overall study results and limits: Collection of samples was limited to blood; tissue repertoires likely differ.

There were no recent acute infections or vaccinations among the donors, who were healthy HIV-negative adults. The receptor comes from a woman aged 25 to 39 in good health. The sequencing sample was made of naive CD4+ T cells sorted from blood. Stated subset: CD45RA+ positively selected.

CDR3 region: CAISEGQLNTGELFF. The CDR3 DNA reads as TGTGCCATCAGTGAAGGACAGTTGAACACCGGGGAGCTGTTTTTT. The chain employs TRBV10-3 and TRBJ2-2, with D possibly TRBD1 on 6 matching bases. Germline CDR1 is ENHRY and CDR2 is SYGVKD. V was cut by 3 bases and J by 1 base, with 9 bases left in between. This CDR3 region has 15 residues.